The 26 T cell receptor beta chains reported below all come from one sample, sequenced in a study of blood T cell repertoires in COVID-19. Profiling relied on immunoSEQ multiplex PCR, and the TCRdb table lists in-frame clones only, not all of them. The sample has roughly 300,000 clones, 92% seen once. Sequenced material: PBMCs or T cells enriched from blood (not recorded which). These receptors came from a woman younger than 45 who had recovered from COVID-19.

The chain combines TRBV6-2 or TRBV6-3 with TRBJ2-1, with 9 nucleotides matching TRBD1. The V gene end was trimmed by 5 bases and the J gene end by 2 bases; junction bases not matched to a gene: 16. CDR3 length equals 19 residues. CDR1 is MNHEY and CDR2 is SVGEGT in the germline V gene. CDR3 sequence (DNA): TGTGCCAGCAGTCGCGGGACAGGGTTTGCGGACCCCACCTACAATGAGCAGTTCTTC. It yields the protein CASSRGTGFADPTYNEQFF.

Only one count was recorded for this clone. The CDR3 loop reads CASSSRGFSPLHF. The CDR3 nucleotides are TGTGCCAGCAGCTCACGGGGTTTCTCACCCCTCCACTTT. The rearrangement joins TRBV11-2 to TRBJ1-6; D gene unclear. Germline CDR1 SGHAT, CDR2 FQNNGV. The CDR3 is made up of 13 amino acids. Deletions cut 4 bases from V and 10 bases from J, with 11 bases between.

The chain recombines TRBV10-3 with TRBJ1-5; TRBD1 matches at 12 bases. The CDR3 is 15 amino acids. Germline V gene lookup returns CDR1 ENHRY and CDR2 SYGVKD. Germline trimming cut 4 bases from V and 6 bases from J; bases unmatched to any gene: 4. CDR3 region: CAISVGQGAGQPQHF. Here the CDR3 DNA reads TGTGCCATCAGTGTGGGACAGGGGGCAGGTCAGCCCCAGCATTTT.

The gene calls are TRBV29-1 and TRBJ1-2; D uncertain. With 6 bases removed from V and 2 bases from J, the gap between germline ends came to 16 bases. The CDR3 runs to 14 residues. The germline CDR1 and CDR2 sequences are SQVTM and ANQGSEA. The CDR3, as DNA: TGCAGCGTAGCCGATGGGTTGGGCAACTATGGCTACACCTTC. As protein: CSVADGLGNYGYTF.

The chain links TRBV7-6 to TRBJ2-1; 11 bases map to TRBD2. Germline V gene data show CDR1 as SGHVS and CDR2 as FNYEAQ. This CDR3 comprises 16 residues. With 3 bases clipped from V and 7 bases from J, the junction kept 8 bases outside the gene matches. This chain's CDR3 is CASSLAALAGVNEQFF. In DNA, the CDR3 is TGTGCCAGCAGCTTGGCGGCACTAGCGGGGGTGAATGAGCAGTTCTTC.

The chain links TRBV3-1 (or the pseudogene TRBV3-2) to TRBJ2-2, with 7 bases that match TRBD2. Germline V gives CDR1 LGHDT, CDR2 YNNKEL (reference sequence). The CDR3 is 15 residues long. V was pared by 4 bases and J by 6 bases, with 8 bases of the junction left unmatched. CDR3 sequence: CASSPAGPVPGELFF. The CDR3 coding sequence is TGTGCCAGCAGCCCAGCGGGACCGGTTCCCGGGGAGCTGTTTTTT.

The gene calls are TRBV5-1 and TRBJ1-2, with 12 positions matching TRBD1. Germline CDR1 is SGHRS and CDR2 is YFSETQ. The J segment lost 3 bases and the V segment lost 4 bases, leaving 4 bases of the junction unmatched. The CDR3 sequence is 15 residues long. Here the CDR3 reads CASSPGTGGDYGYTF. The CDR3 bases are TGCGCCAGCAGCCCCGGGACAGGGGGCGACTATGGCTACACCTTC.

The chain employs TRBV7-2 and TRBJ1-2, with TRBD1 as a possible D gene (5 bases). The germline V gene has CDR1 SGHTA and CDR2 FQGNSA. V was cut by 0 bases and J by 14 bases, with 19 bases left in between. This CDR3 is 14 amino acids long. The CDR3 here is CASSLASDGGVRTF. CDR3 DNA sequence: TGTGCCAGCAGCTTAGCCTCGGATGGAGGGGTTAGGACCTTC.

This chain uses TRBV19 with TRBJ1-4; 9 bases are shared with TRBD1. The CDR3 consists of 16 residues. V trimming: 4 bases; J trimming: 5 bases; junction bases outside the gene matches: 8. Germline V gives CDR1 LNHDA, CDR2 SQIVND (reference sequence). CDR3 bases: TGTGCCAGTAGTACCAATCGACAGGGGGGAAATGAAAAACTGTTTTTT. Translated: CASSTNRQGGNEKLFF.

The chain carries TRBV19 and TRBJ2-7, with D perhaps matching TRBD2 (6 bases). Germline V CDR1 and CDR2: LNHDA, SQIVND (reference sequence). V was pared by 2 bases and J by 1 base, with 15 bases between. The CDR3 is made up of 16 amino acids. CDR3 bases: TGTGCCAGTAGTATAATAGCCGGGAGTGGGTCCTACGAGCAGTACTTC. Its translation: CASSIIAGSGSYEQYF.

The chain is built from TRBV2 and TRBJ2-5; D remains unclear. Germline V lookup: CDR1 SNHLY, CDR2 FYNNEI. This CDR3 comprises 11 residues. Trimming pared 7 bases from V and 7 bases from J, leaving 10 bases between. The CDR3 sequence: CASIDLGTQYF. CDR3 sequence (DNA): TGTGCCAGCATTGACCTAGGGACCCAGTACTTC.

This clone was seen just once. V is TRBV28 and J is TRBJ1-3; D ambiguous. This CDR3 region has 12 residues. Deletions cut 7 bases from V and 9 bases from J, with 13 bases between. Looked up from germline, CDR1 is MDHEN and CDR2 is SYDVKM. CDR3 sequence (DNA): TGTGCCAGCACCTCCCCTGGGAGCACCATATATTTT. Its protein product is CASTSPGSTIYF.

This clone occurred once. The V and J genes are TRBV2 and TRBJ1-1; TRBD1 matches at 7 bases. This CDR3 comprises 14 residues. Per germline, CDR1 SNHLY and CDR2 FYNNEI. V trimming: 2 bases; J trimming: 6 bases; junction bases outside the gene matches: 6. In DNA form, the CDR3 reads TGTGCCAGCAGTGAACCAGGGGGAAGCGCTGAAGCTTTCTTT. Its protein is CASSEPGGSAEAFF.

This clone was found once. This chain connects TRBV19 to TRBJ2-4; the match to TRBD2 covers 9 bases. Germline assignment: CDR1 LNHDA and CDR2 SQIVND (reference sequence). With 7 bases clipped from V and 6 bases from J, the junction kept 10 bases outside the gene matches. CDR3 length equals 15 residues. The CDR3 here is CASKPAGGSGNIQYF. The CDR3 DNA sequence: TGTGCCAGTAAGCCAGCGGGAGGTTCCGGAAACATTCAGTACTTC.

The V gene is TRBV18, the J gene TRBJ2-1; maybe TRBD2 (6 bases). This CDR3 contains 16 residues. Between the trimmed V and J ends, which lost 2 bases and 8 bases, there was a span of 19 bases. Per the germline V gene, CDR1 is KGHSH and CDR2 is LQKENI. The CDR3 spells CASSPGTQSSPHEQFF. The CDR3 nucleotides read TGTGCCAGCTCACCAGGGACTCAATCCTCCCCCCATGAGCAGTTCTTC.

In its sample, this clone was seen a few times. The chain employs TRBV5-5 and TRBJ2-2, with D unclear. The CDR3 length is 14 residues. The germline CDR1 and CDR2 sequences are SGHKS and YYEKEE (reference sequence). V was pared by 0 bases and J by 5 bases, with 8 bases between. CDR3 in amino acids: CASSLGQVTGELFF. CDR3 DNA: TGTGCCAGCAGCTTGGGGCAGGTTACCGGGGAGCTGTTTTTT. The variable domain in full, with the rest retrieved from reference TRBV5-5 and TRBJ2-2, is DAGVTQSPTHLIKTRGQQVTLRCSPISGHKSVSWYQQVLGQGPQFIFQYYEKEERGRGNFPDRFSARQFPNYSSELNVNALLLGDSALYLCASSLGQVTGELFFGEGSRLTVL.

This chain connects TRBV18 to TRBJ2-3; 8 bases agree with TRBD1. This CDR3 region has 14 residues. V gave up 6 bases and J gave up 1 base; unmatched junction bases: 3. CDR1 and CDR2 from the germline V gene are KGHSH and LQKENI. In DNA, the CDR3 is TGTGCCAGCTCCGACAGGGGACGCACAGATACGCAGTATTTT. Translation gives CASSDRGRTDTQYF. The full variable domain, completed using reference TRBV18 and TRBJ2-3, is NAGVMQNPRHLVRRRGQEARLRCSPMKGHSHVYWYRQLPEEGLKFMVYLQKENIIDESGMPKERFSAEFPKEGPSILRIQQVVRGDSAAYFCASSDRGRTDTQYFGPGTRLTVL.

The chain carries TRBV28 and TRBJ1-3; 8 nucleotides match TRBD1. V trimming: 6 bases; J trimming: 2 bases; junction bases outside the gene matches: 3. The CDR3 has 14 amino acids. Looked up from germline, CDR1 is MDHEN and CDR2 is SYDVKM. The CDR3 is CASRLQGAGNTIYF. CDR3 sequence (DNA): TGTGCCAGCAGACTACAGGGGGCTGGAAACACCATATATTTT.

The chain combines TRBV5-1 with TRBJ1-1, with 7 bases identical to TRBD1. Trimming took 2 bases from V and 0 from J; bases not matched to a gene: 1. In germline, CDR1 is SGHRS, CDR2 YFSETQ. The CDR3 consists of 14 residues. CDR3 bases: TGCGCCAGCAGCTTAGGGGGCCTGAACACTGAAGCTTTCTTT. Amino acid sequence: CASSLGGLNTEAFF.

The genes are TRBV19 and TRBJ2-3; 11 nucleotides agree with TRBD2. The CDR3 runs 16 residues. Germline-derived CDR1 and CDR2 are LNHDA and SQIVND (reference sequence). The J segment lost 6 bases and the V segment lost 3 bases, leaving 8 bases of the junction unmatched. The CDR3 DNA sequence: TGTGCCAGTAGTATGGGATGGCTAGCGGGAGGTGATACGCAGTATTTT. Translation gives CASSMGWLAGGDTQYF.

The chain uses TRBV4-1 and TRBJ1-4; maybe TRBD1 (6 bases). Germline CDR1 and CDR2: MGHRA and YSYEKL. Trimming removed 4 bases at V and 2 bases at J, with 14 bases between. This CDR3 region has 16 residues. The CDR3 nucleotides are TGCGCCAGCAGCCTCGTCCGGACAGCCACTAATGAAAAACTGTTTTTT. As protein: CASSLVRTATNEKLFF.

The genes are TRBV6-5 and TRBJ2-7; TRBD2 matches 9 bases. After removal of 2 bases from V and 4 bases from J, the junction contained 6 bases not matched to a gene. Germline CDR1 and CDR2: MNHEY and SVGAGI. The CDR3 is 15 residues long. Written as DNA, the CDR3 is TGTGCCAGCAGTTACGGGGGACTAGCAGAGTACGAGCAGTACTTC. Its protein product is CASSYGGLAEYEQYF.

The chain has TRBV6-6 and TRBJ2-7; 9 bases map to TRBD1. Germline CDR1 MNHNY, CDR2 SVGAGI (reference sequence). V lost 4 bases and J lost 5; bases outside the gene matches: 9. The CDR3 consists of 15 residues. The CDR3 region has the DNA TGTGCCAGCAGTTCCGCGACAGGGGGTAGGAACGAGCAGTACTTC. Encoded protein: CASSSATGGRNEQYF.

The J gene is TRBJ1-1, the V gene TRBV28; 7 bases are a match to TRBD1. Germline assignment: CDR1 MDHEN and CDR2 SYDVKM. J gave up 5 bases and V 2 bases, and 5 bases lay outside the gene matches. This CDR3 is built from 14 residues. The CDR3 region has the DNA TGTGCCAGCAGTTTAGCAGGGGGGTGGACTGAAGCTTTCTTT. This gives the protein CASSLAGGWTEAFF.

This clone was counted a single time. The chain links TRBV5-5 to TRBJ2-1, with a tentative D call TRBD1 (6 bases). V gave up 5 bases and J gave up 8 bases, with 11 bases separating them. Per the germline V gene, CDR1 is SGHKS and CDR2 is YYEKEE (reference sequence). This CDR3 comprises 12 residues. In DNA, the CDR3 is TGTGCCAGCAGTTACAGGGTAGATGAGCAGTTCTTC. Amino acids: CASSYRVDEQFF.

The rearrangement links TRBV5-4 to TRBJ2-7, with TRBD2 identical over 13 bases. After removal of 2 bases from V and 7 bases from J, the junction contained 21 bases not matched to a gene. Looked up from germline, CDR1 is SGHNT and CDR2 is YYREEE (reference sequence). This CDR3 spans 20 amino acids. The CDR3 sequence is CASSFRTSGSSPLHPREQYF. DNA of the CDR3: TGTGCCAGCAGCTTTCGGACTAGCGGGAGCTCCCCGCTTCATCCTCGGGAGCAGTACTTC.